The clone carrying this TCR beta chain was seen more than once but under ten times. Its antigen remains unknown. These data belong to a study of identical twins. Trimming removed 7 bases at V and 1 base at J, with 18 bases between. This CDR3 has 16 amino acids. Overall study findings and caveats: Monozygotic twins shared more out-of-frame TCR alpha than recombination models predicted.

Healthy Caucasians alone served as donors. Template switching supplied a universal primer site; unique molecular identifiers were carried on the cDNA. A single record per CDR3 protein comes from TCRdb applying MiXCR to the 5' RACE reads. The sample consists of fewer than 550,000 distinct CDR3 sequences, nearly 15% of them appearing once. The same specimen was also included in a second study, on yellow fever vaccine responses in identical twins.

The sequencing input was CD4+ T cells sorted from blood. The receptor's source is a young woman in good health. The rearrangement uses TRBV12-3 or TRBV12-4 and TRBJ2-3, with D possibly matching TRBD2 (6 bases). The chain's CDR3 is CASNSPLREGTDTQYF. CDR3 DNA: TGTGCCAGCAATTCCCCCCTCAGGGAGGGCACAGATACGCAGTATTTT.